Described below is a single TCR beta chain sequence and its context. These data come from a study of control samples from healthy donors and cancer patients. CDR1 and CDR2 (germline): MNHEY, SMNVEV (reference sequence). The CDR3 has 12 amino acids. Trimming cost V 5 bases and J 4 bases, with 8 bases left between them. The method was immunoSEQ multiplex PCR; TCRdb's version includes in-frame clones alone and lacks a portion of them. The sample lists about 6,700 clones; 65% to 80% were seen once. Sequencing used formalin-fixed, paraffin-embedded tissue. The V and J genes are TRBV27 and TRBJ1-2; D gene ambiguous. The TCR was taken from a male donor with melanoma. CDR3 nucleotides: TGTGCCAGCAGTCCCGGCTCCTATGGCTACACCTTC. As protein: CASSPGSYGYTF.